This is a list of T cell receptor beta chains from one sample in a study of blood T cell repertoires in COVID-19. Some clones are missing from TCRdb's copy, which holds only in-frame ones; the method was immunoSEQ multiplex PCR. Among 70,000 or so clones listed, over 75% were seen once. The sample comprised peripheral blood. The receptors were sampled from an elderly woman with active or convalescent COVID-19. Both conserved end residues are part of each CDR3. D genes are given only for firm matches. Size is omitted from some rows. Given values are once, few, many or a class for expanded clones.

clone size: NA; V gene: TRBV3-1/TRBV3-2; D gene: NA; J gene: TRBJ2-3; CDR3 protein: CASSLTTTTSTDTQYF; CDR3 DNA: TGTGCCAGCAGTCTCACTACAACAACTAGCACAGATACGCAGTATTTT
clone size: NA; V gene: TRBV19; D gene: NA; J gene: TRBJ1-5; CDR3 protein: CASDAGGQPQHF; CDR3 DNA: TGTGCCAGTGACGCCGGAGGTCAGCCCCAGCATTTT
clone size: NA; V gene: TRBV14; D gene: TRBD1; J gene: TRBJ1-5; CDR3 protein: CASSQATRDRGPRRWGF; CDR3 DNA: TGTGCCAGCAGCCAAGCCACCCGGGACAGGGGGCCGCGAAGATGGGGTTTT
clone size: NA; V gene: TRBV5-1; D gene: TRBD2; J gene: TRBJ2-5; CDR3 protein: CASSLRLAGGQETQYF; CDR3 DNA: TGCGCCAGCAGCTTAAGACTAGCGGGGGGACAAGAGACCCAGTACTTC
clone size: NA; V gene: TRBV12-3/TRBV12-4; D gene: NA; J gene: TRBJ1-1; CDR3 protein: CASSQRGEAFF; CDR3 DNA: TGTGCCAGCAGTCAAAGGGGTGAAGCTTTCTTT
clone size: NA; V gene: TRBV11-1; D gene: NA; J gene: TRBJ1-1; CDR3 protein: CASSLGSTGNTEAFF; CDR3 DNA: TGTGCCAGCAGCTTAGGCTCGACAGGGAACACTGAAGCTTTCTTT
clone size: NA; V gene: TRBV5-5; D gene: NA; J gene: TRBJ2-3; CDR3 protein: CASSLRPGTGKPDTQYF; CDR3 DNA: TGTGCCAGCAGCTTGCGTCCGGGTACGGGGAAACCAGATACGCAGTATTTT
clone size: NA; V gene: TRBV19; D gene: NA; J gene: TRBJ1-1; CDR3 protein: CASSILGAGDHTEAFF; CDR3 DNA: TGTGCCAGTAGTATCTTGGGGGCGGGGGACCACACTGAAGCTTTCTTT
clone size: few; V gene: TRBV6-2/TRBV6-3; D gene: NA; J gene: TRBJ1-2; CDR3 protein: CASSSYQGYTF; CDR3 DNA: TGTGCCAGCAGTTCATACCAGGGCTACACCTTC
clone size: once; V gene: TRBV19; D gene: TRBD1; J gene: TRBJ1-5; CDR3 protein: CATNSLTGGYSNQPQHF; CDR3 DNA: TGTGCCACCAACTCCCTGACAGGGGGATATAGCAATCAGCCCCAGCATTTT
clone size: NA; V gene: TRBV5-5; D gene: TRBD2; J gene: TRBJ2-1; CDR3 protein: CASSLGLAGGRSYNEQFF; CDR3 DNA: TGTGCCAGCAGCTTGGGACTAGCGGGGGGGCGTTCCTACAATGAGCAGTTCTTC
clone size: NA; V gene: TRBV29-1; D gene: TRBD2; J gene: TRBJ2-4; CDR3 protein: CSVEELNSGRGNIQYF; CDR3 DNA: TGCAGCGTTGAAGAATTGAACTCCGGGAGGGGAAACATTCAGTACTTC
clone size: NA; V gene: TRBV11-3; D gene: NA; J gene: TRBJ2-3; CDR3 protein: CASSFRGNTDTQYF; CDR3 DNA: TGTGCCAGCAGCTTCCGAGGGAACACAGATACGCAGTATTTT
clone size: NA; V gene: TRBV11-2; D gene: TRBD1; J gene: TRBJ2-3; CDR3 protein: CASSWTTGGTDTQYF; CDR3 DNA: TGTGCCAGCAGTTGGACGACAGGGGGCACAGATACGCAGTATTTT
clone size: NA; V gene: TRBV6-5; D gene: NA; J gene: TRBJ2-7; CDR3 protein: CASSYSEEGYEQYF; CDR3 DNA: TGTGCCAGCAGTTACTCTGAGGAGGGCTACGAGCAGTACTTC
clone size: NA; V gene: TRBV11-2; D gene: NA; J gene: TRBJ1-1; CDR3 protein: CASSRQTGISGRAEAFF; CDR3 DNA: TGTGCCAGCAGCCGTCAAACAGGGATTTCGGGGAGAGCTGAAGCTTTCTTT
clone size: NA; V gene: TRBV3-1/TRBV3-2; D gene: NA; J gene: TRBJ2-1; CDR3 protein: CASSLSSLRSLRRPYNEQFF; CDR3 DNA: TGTGCCAGCAGCCTCTCCTCGCTCAGGTCCCTACGCCGTCCCTACAATGAGCAGTTCTTC
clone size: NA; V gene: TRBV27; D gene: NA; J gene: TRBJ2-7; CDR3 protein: CASSVAAAPNHYEQYF; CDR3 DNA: TGTGCCAGCAGTGTAGCAGCCGCCCCAAACCACTACGAGCAGTACTTC
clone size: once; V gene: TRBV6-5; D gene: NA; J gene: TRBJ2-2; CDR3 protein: CASSSTGTTGELFF; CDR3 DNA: TGTGCCAGCTCCTCAACAGGAACCACCGGGGAGCTGTTTTTT
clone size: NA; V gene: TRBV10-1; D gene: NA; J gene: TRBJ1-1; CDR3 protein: CASSEAGTEAFF; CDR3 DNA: TGCGCCAGCAGTGAAGCGGGTACTGAAGCTTTCTTT
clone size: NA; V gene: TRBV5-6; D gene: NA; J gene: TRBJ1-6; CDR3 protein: CASSFAPGVSNSPLHF; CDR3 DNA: TGTGCCAGCAGCTTCGCCCCCGGGGTGTCTAATTCACCCCTCCACTTT
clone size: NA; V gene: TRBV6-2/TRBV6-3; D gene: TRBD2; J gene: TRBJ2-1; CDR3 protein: CASSYSEGLGGRYNEQFF; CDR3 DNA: TGTGCCAGCAGTTACTCGGAGGGGTTGGGCGGGAGGTACAATGAGCAGTTCTTC
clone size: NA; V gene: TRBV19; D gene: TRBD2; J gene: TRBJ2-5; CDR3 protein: CASSIGGTNQETQYF; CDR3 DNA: TGTGCCAGTAGTATAGGAGGGACTAACCAAGAGACCCAGTACTTC
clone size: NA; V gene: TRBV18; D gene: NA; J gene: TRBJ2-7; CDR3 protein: CASSPPQTYEQYF; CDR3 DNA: TGTGCCAGCTCACCCCCTCAGACCTACGAGCAGTACTTC
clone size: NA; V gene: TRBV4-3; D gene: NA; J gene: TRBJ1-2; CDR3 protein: CASSQEEWYSNYGYTF; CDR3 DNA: TGCGCCAGCAGCCAAGAGGAGTGGTATTCGAACTATGGCTACACCTTC
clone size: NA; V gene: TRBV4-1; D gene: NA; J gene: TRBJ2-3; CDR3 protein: CASSRTLLEGDTQYF; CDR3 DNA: TGCGCCAGCAGCCGGACTCTTTTAGAGGGAGATACGCAGTATTTT
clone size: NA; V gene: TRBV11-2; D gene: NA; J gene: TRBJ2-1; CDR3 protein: CASSLLALSRLYYNEQFF; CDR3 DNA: TGTGCCAGCAGCTTACTAGCGCTGAGCCGACTTTACTACAATGAGCAGTTCTTC
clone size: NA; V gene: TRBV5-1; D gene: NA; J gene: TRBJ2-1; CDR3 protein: CASSPGNEQFF; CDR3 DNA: TGCGCCAGCAGCCCGGGAAATGAGCAGTTCTTC
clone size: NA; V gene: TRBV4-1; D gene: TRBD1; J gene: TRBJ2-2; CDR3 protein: CASSQNTGGSGTGELFF; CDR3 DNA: TGCGCCAGCAGCCAAAATACAGGGGGCTCGGGCACCGGGGAGCTGTTTTTT
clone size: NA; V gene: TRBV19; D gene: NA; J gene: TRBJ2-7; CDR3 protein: CASSNSYEQYF; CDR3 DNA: TGTGCCAGTAGTAATAGCTACGAGCAGTACTTC
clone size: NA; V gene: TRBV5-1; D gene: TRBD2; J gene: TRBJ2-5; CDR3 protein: CASSWTSGGGQETQYF; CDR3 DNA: TGCGCCAGCAGCTGGACTAGCGGGGGAGGACAAGAGACCCAGTACTTC
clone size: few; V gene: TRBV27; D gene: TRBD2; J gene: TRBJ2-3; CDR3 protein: CASSPPGTSGGARRDLTDTQYF; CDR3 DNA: TGTGCCAGCAGTCCACCCGGGACTAGCGGGGGGGCCCGCCGAGACCTCACAGATACGCAGTATTTT
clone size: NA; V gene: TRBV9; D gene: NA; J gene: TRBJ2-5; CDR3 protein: CASSVDHSETQYF; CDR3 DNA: TGTGCCAGCAGCGTAGATCACAGTGAGACCCAGTACTTC
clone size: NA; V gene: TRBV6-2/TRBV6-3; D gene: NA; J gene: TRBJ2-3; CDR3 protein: CASSPLGAKTDTQYF; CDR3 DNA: TGTGCCAGCAGTCCACTGGGGGCCAAAACAGATACGCAGTATTTT
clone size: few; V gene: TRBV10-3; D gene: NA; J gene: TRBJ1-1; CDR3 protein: CAISEQGEAFF; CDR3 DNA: TGTGCCATCAGTGAACAGGGTGAAGCTTTCTTT
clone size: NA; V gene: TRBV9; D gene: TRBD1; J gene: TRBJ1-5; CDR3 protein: CASNNSQGAGNQPQHF; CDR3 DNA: TGTGCCAGCAACAACTCTCAGGGGGCGGGCAATCAGCCCCAGCATTTT
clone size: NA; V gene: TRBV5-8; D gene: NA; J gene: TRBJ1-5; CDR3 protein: CASSFPPRSYQPQHF; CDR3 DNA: TGTGCCAGCAGCTTCCCCCCCAGAAGTTATCAGCCCCAGCATTTT
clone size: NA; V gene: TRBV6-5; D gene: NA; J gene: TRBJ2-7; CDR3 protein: CASTDRRTYEQYF; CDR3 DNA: TGTGCCAGCACAGACAGGCGTACCTACGAGCAGTACTTC